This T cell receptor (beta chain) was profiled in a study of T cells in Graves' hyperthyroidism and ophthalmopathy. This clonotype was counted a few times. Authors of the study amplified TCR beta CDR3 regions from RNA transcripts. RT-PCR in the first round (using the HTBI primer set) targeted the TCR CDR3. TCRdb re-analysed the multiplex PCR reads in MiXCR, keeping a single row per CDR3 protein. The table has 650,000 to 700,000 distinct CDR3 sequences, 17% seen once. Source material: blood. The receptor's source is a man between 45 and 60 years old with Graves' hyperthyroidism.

Written as DNA, the CDR3 is TGCGCCAGCATCTTTAGCGAGAGCTCCTACAATGAGCAGTTCTTC. Its translation is CASIFSESSYNEQFF. V is TRBV10-2 and J is TRBJ2-1; D is perhaps TRBD2 (5 bases). The V gene's germline CDR1 is WSHSY and CDR2 SAAADI. Deletions cut 7 bases from V and 0 bases from J, with 13 bases between. This CDR3 has 15 amino acids.